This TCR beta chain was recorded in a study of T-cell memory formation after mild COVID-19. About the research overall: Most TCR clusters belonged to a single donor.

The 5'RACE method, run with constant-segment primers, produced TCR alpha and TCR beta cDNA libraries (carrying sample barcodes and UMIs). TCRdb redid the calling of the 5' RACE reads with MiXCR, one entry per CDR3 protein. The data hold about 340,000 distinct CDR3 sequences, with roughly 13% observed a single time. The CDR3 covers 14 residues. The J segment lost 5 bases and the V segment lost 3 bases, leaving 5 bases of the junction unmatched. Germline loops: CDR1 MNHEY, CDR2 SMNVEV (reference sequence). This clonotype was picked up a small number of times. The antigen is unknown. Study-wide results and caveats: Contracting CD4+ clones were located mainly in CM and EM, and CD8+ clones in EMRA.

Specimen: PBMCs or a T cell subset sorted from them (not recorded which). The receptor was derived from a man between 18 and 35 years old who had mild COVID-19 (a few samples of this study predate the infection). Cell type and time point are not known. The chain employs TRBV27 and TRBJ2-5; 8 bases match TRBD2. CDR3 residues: CASSFGGARETQYF. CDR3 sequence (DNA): TGTGCCAGCAGTTTCGGGGGGGCCCGGGAGACCCAGTACTTC.